The following is a T cell receptor beta chain sequence with its context. Its antigen remains undetermined. It has no much larger one-base neighbor in the sample; base qualities were not kept. These data originate in a study of blood T cell repertoires in COVID-19 (TCRdb year 2020). With regard to the full study: Collaborator samples came from the United States, Italy and Spain and covered acute and convalescent phases of COVID-19. The dataset comprised deeply sampled blood TCRbeta repertoires from subjects exposed to, actively infected with, or recovered from COVID-19. Where HLA class I and class II types were available, the types were taken from metadata supplied by the sample provider, not from assay-based typing. The material from the prospective study consisted of cDNA or gDNA derived from T cells, B-cell-depleted T cells, or PBMCs. A de-identified subject ID, COVID-19 status, age in years and sex were almost always included in the sample metadata. The samples were drawn from two sources: the first 160 participants of the ongoing ImmuneRACE study, and 950 to 1,500 subjects contributed by 6 global collaborators. A freely available public database, intended as a resource for researchers studying the immune response to SARS-CoV-2, is where the repertoires were released. Overall results and qualifications from the work: How much clinical and demographic metadata was included differed by source and by participant, and the metadata was provided uncurated.

A second Seattle source provided samples from volunteer blood donors who had recovered from COVID-19. Whole blood was collected in K2EDTA tubes by collaborating institutions according to the institutions' own protocols. For TCRbeta analysis, collaborator samples were shipped as frozen whole blood, as isolated PBMCs, or as DNA extracted from either sample type. TCRbeta CDR3 regions were amplified from genomic DNA using the immunoSEQ Assay, a bias-controlled multiplex PCR. As for the authors' bioinformatics: Within the assay, amplification of reference gene primers was used to estimate how many nucleated cells each sample contained. To quantify the absolute abundance of each unique TCRbeta CDR3 rearrangement, sequence reads were collapsed and filtered. For each sample, productive Simpson clonality was calculated by taking the square root of Simpson's diversity index across productive rearrangements. In TCRdb, the immuneACCESS table is reduced to in-frame sequences with V and J assigned. These tables do not hold every clone; where another copy was compared, an unresolved V gene accounts for under half, and the others remain unexplained. The V and J calls and clone size were taken over from that table, and D and trimming were inferred from the DNA. This sample comprises about 310,000 clones, about 90% of them detected only once. Approximately 8% of the sample goes to the ten largest clones.

Sequences SGHDT (CDR1) and YYEEEE (CDR2) are obtained from the germline V gene. At the junction V is shortened by 2 bases and J by 3 bases; bases outside the gene matches: 1. The CDR3 covers 13 residues, taking in both the cysteine and the phenylalanine. Only the CDR3 DNA is retained, 39 bases long and in frame from the first base. This TCR was sampled from a woman in her forties or fifties who had recovered from COVID-19. The sequence is built from TRBV5-6 and TRBJ2-5; 7 bases in between match TRBD1. Sequencing was carried out using peripheral blood. The CDR3 corresponds to CASSFGQEETQYF. At the DNA level, the sequence is TGTGCCAGCAGCTTCGGACAGGAAGAGACCCAGTACTTC.